A selection of T cell receptor beta chains follows, all from one sample in a study of human CD4 T cells and Enterobacteriaceae. Using immunoSEQ multiplex PCR, the repertoire was profiled, and TCRdb retains in-frame clones only, with some absent. The repertoire includes 27,000 or so clones, approximately 82% of them detected once, and 1.7% sits in the top ten. The sequenced sample consisted of memory CD4+ T cells from blood. The source is a human donor in good health. Both conserved end residues are part of each CDR3. The D gene is left open where the match is weak. Not every row has a clone size; where given, it reads once, few, many or a size class.

d_gene	abundance	v_gene	j_gene	CDR3nt	CDR3aa
-	-	TRBV5-1	TRBJ1-1	TGCGCCAGTTGTTCAGGGATGGGCACTGAAGCTTTCTTT	CASCSGMGTEAFF
-	medium-sized	TRBV14	TRBJ1-1	TGTGCCAGCAGCCAAGTAGCAGGATCGAACACTGAAGCTTTCTTT	CASSQVAGSNTEAFF
TRBD1	-	TRBV4-1	TRBJ1-2	TGCGCCAGCAGCCGCTCCCCGACAGGGTTCTATGGCTACACCTTC	CASSRSPTGFYGYTF
-	-	TRBV5-1	TRBJ1-1	TGCGCCAGCAGCCTCGACGGAGAACGAGCTTTCTTT	CASSLDGERAFF
TRBD1	-	TRBV7-3	TRBJ1-1	TGTGCCAGCAGCCCCGGGACAGTGAACACTGAAGCTTTCTTT	CASSPGTVNTEAFF
-	-	TRBV29-1	TRBJ2-5	TGCAGCGCAATACCTAGCCCAGCGGGAGAGACCCAGTACTTC	CSAIPSPAGETQYF
TRBD2	-	TRBV30	TRBJ2-5	TGTGCCTGGAGTGTCGGGACTAGCGGGATTCAAGAGACCCAGTACTTC	CAWSVGTSGIQETQYF
-	-	TRBV5-1	TRBJ2-3	TGCGCCAGCAGCGAAGGACTCAACACAGATACGCAGTATTTT	CASSEGLNTDTQYF
-	-	TRBV2	TRBJ1-3	TGTGCCAGCACAGCCAGCTCTGGAAACACCATATATTTT	CASTASSGNTIYF
-	once	TRBV7-3	TRBJ1-1	TGTGCCAGCAGCCCAAATTCGGGGAGACTGAACACTGAAGCTTTCTTT	CASSPNSGRLNTEAFF
TRBD1	-	TRBV11-2	TRBJ1-5	TGTGCCAGCAGCTTGAGGCGACAGGGGGGCCAGCATTTT	CASSLRRQGGQHF
-	-	TRBV7-3	TRBJ2-3	TGTGCCAGCAGCCCTAACTTGGACCGGACAGATACGCAGTATTTT	CASSPNLDRTDTQYF
TRBD2	-	TRBV5-1	TRBJ2-1	TGCGCCAGCAGCGCAACACTAGCGCTCAATGAGCAGTTCTTC	CASSATLALNEQFF
-	-	TRBV6-1	TRBJ1-1	TGTGCCAGCAGTGTACGGGGACGGAACACTGAAGCTTTCTTT	CASSVRGRNTEAFF
-	-	TRBV21-1	TRBJ2-1	TGTGCCAGAGGAGGGCCGGTTCCGCAGTTCTTC	CARGGPVPQFF
-	-	TRBV29-1	TRBJ2-5	TGCAGCGCTTTACGGGGGCAGGGAGAGACCCAGTACTTC	CSALRGQGETQYF
-	once	TRBV28	TRBJ2-3	TGTGCCAGCAGTTTGGCGGGGGCTCGCACAGATACGCAGTATTTT	CASSLAGARTDTQYF